This TCR beta chain was identified during a study of HIV-infected children after antiretroviral therapy interruption. Germline assignment: CDR1 MGHDK and CDR2 SYGVNS. V was trimmed by 1 base and J by 8 bases, leaving 12 bases between them. The length of the CDR3 is 14 residues. Treatment indicated: PENTA 11 planned treatment interruption arm or continuous ART arm. Sorting from thawed PBMCs isolated naive CD4+ CD45RA+ CD45RO- T cells. Unique molecular identifiers were included in an RNA-based 3' RACE TCR library. TCRdb independently ran MiXCR on the 3' RACE reads; one entry per CDR3 protein. The sample lists 15,000 to 16,000 distinct CDR3 sequences; 3% to 4% were seen once.

The V and J genes are TRBV25-1 and TRBJ1-3; maybe TRBD1 (6 bases). The source material was CD45RA+ CD4+ T cells from PBMCs, sampled from a donor given antiretroviral therapy, either interrupted or continuous. Noted subset: naive CD4+ CD45RA+ CD45RO- T cells. The sequence was obtained from a child aged 2-17 years with HIV. The CDR3 DNA reads as TGTGCCAGCAGTGAATCGGGGGCCCGCGACACCATATATTTT. This translates into CASSESGARDTIYF.